This T cell receptor (beta chain) came from a study of post-analysis software for immune sequencing data (dated by TCRdb to 2014 to 2015). At the level of the whole study: Relapsing-remitting, secondary progressive and progressive-relapsing multiple sclerosis were recorded as disease courses, and subtype annotation was lacking for some patients. The patient repertoires were set against about 12 previously published healthy control repertoires from donors whose ages ranged from 6 to 25 years. A subset of samples was prepared in parallel using single-end sample barcoding, then pooled and co-amplified after Illumina adapter ligation. Overall results and qualifications from the work: Strong co-clustering of samples prepared in the same batch was shown by direct clustering with F measure, prompting a batch-effect correction. The control group was slightly older than the multiple sclerosis patient group. Normalized Chao1 diversity was significantly lower in multiple sclerosis patients than controls, suggesting substantial peripheral T-cell clonal expansion. A few TRBV segments, including TRBV5-6, TRBV5-1 and TRBV20-1, were significantly more frequent in patients than controls.

To demonstrate the VDJtools post-analysis software, TCR beta repertoires were profiled from the peripheral blood of 10 to 15 young patients with multiple sclerosis. Multiple sclerosis patients were children and adolescents aged roughly 6 to 17 years. Receptors were amplified or captured by PCR. The run used an Illumina HiSeq 2500. To reduce PCR and sequencing biases, unique molecular identifiers were built into the TCR beta cDNA libraries. Per 1 to 10 million input T cells, some 500,000 cDNA molecules were obtained, such that each molecule approximated one T cell. The patient libraries were prepared and sequenced using the same protocol as the earlier healthy control dataset. Samples belonging to the same batch were prepared together, multiplexed and sequenced on a shared HiSeq lane. The original pipeline was this. MIGEC handled the raw barcoded reads, throwing out single-read molecular identifier groups before consensus assembly and CDR3 extraction. VDJtools was used for post-analysis of the clonotype tables, and diversity was normalized by down-sampling every dataset to the size of the smallest sample. In repertoire overlap clustering, CDR3 amino acid sequences, but not nucleotide sequences, were matched to correct batch-related cross-sample contamination. TCRdb passed the public sequencing reads through fastp at Q25 and MiXCR, retaining productive beta sequences. All rows with the same CDR3 protein become a single entry with the most common DNA and genes. TCRdb assigned the V and J calls; the authors' analysis was not used. This sample lists hundreds of thousands of distinct CDR3 sequences; about 53% were detected once. The ten top clones hold approximately 4.2% of the sample.

Details on this clonotype: Its antigen target is currently unknown. Base qualities are not recorded, but no much larger clone differs from it by a single base.

The CDR3 runs 14 residues from the cysteine to the phenylalanine. The read is trimmed to its CDR3 DNA, 42 bases read in frame from base 1. Clipping removes 4 bases from V and 6 bases from J, with 5 as the unmatched junction base count. CDR1 and CDR2 were assigned from the germline V gene (reference sequence) as LGHDT and YNNKEL. The TCR originated in a girl under 18 with multiple sclerosis. Sample: blood. Rearrangement joined TRBV3-1 to TRBJ2-7, and 11 bases in between align with TRBD1. The CDR3 protein: CASSPRTGGFEQYF. The nucleotides read TGTGCCAGCAGCCCCCGGACAGGGGGCTTCGAGCAGTACTTC.